This note documents a single T cell receptor beta chain sequence. The entry originates in a study of blood T cell repertoires in COVID-19. The CDR3 runs to 12 residues. Germline V gives CDR1 SNHLY, CDR2 FYNNEI. Trimming removed 9 bases from V and 0 bases from J, with 8 bases in between. Clones were sequenced by immunoSEQ multiplex PCR, and TCRdb holds only the in-frame ones, with some missing. The sample consists of 200,000 to 250,000 clones, 80% to 90% of them appearing once. Sequencing was carried out using PBMCs or T cells enriched from blood (not recorded which). The V gene is TRBV2, the J gene TRBJ1-1; no definite D call. The receptor was isolated from a woman aged 18-29 years in a cohort exposed to, infected with or recovered from COVID-19 (not recorded which). CDR3 DNA: TGTGCCAGAGGAGCTATGAACACTGAAGCTTTCTTT. It translates to CARGAMNTEAFF. The complete variable domain, with remaining parts taken from reference TRBV2 and TRBJ1-1, reads EPEVTQTPSHQVTQMGQEVILRCVPISNHLYFYWYRQILGQKVEFLVSFYNNEISEKSEIFDDQFSVERPDGSNFTLKIRSTKLEDSAMYFCARGAMNTEAFFGQGTRLTVV.